This T cell receptor (beta chain) was sequenced during a study of cytomegalovirus exposure and HLA in healthy donors. Study-wide results and limits: The listing of 150 to 200 TCR beta chains classed them as cytomegalovirus-associated.

As concerns this clone: Its antigen is currently unknown.

The donors were in the approximately 120-subject validation cohort; that cohort was separate from the approximately 700-subject first cohort. Sequenced by immunoSEQ multiplex PCR; TCRdb stores in-frame clones only, minus some. This table has over 150,000 clones, about 86% appearing once. Losses at the gene ends were 3 bases for V and 2 bases for J; bases not matched to a gene: 11. CDR1 and CDR2 from the germline V gene are LGHNA and YNFKEQ. The CDR3 covers 17 residues. The sample taken for sequencing was PBMCs. This clonotype was sampled from a woman aged 18-30 years in good health and CMV-seropositive. The chain uses TRBV4-2 and TRBJ1-2, with TRBD1 identical over 8 bases. The CDR3 nucleotides read TGTGCCAGCAGCCAGGCGCAGGGGGCCCTTAGAAACTATGGCTACACCTTC. Translation: CASSQAQGALRNYGYTF.